A single sample is the source of the 18 T cell receptor beta chains below, sequenced in a study of cytomegalovirus exposure and HLA in healthy donors. 60 Vbeta and 13 Jbeta primers were used in PCR. TCRdb's copy holds only in-frame clones and misses some; the assay was immunoSEQ multiplex PCR. The sample has about 140,000 clones; roughly three quarters are singletons. Sequenced sample: PBMCs. Receptor source: a woman in her thirties or forties in good health and CMV-seronegative.

The V gene is TRBV6-5, the J gene TRBJ2-7, with D possibly matching TRBD1 (5 bases). V lost 2 bases and J lost 3, with 14 bases in between. The CDR3 has 15 residues. Germline lookup yields CDR1 MNHEY and CDR2 SVGAGI. In DNA form, the CDR3 reads TGTGCCAGCAGTTACGTAGGGCAGGGAAACTACGAGCAGTACTTC. Amino acid sequence: CASSYVGQGNYEQYF.

This clone was counted a single time. The genes are TRBV11-1 and TRBJ1-5, with 8 bases lining up with TRBD1. The ends lost 5 bases at V and 3 bases at J; junction bases unmatched: 6. The CDR3 is 15 amino acids. Germline-derived CDR1 and CDR2 are SGHAT and FQDESV (reference sequence). The CDR3 here is CASSLGQGPNQPQHF. The CDR3 region has the DNA TGTGCCAGCAGCCTCGGACAGGGCCCCAATCAGCCCCAGCATTTT.

V is TRBV10-3 and J is TRBJ2-3; D unclear. The CDR3 is 14 amino acids. Looked up from germline, CDR1 is ENHRY and CDR2 is SYGVKD. Trimming took 0 bases from V and 2 from J, leaving 6 bases between them. In DNA form, the CDR3 reads TGTGCCATCAGTGAGTCTCAGTACACAGATACGCAGTATTTT. The encoded protein is CAISESQYTDTQYF.

This rearrangement joins TRBV4-3 to TRBJ1-1, with no clear D. Germline CDR1 reads LGHNA; CDR2 reads YSLEER. The length of the CDR3 is 15 residues. V lost 0 bases to trimming and J lost 2 bases, with 10 bases between them. CDR3 sequence: CASSQDRPGNTEAFF. In nucleotides, the CDR3 is TGCGCCAGCAGCCAAGATCGGCCAGGAAACACTGAAGCTTTCTTT.

This sequence joins TRBV5-6 and TRBJ1-2; D is perhaps TRBD1 (5 bases). There are 15 residues in the CDR3. CDR1 SGHDT and CDR2 YYEEEE come from the germline V gene. Trimming left V 0 bases short and J 2 bases short, with 11 bases between. Here the CDR3 reads CASSLGPGGNYGYTF. The CDR3 DNA follows: TGTGCCAGCAGCTTGGGTCCCGGGGGAAACTATGGCTACACCTTC.

In this sample, this clone turned up once. J is TRBJ1-1 and V is TRBV6-4; D is unresolved. V was clipped by 6 bases and J by 0 bases, with 8 bases between them. The CDR3 loop spans 13 amino acids. In germline, CDR1 is MRHNA, CDR2 SNTAGT. The CDR3 sequence: CASRRSMNTEAFF. For the CDR3, the DNA is TGTGCCAGCAGGAGGAGTATGAACACTGAAGCTTTCTTT.

This rearrangement joins TRBV7-9 to TRBJ1-3, with D hard to call. The CDR3 length is 15 residues. V lost 0 bases, J lost 0 bases, and 6 bases lay in between. CDR1 is SEHNR and CDR2 is FQNEAQ in the germline V gene (reference sequence). The CDR3 nucleotides read TGTGCCAGCAGCTTAGCAGAGAGCTCTGGAAACACCATATATTTT. It encodes CASSLAESSGNTIYF.

In this sample, this clone turned up a few times. V and J are TRBV14 and TRBJ2-4, with TRBD1 as a possible D gene (6 bases). The CDR3 is 14 residues long. Per the germline V gene, CDR1 is SGHDN and CDR2 is FVKESK. Trimming pared 4 bases from V and 7 bases from J, leaving 14 bases between. The CDR3 DNA reads TGTGCCAGCAGCCCCGACAGGAACTGGAACATTCAGTACTTC. It yields the protein CASSPDRNWNIQYF.

The chain recombines TRBV5-6 with TRBJ2-3; the match to TRBD2 covers 10 bases. The CDR3 loop spans 16 amino acids. Trimming at V came to 5 bases and at J to 2 bases, leaving 8 bases not matched to a gene. CDR1 and CDR2 (germline): SGHDT, YYEEEE. CDR3 region: CASSQVSGGATDTQYF. The CDR3 nucleotides read TGTGCCAGCAGTCAAGTGAGCGGGGGGGCCACAGATACGCAGTATTTT.

The J gene is TRBJ2-1, the V gene TRBV6-5; a weak D match, TRBD2 (6 bases). This CDR3 has 13 residues. Germline CDR1 and CDR2: MNHEY and SVGAGI. The V gene lost 5 bases and the J gene lost 4 bases, with 9 bases spanning the gap. CDR3 DNA: TGTGCCAGCAGTCGGGACTCGTACAATGAGCAGTTCTTC. As protein: CASSRDSYNEQFF.

The CDR3 nucleotides are TGTGCCAGCAACCAAGGAGGGGGCGGTGGCTACACCTTC. It is translated as CASNQGGGGGYTF. This sequence joins TRBV27 and TRBJ1-2; 7 bases are a match to TRBD1. This CDR3 has 13 amino acids. After removal of 7 bases from V and 7 bases from J, the junction contained 9 bases not matched to a gene. The V gene's germline CDR1 is MNHEY and CDR2 SMNVEV (reference sequence).

Note on this clone: Other DNA sequences of this sample code for an identical CDR3. This chain links TRBV30 with TRBJ1-2; D unresolved. Germline V lookup: CDR1 GTSNPN, CDR2 SVGIG (reference sequence). V was cut by 4 bases and J by 1 base, with 7 bases left in between. This CDR3 comprises 12 residues. Here the CDR3 DNA reads TGTGCCTGGATCCGCAGTAACTATGGCTACACCTTC. It specifies CAWIRSNYGYTF. Complete variable domain (other parts from reference TRBV30 and TRBJ1-2): SQTIHQWPATLVQPVGSPLSLECTVEGTSNPNLYWYRQAAGRGLQLLFYSVGIGQISSEVPQNLSASRPQDRQFILSSKKLLLSDSGFYLCAWIRSNYGYTFGSGTRLTVV.

The J gene is TRBJ2-1, the V gene TRBV12-2; the table gives TRBD2 as D, unverified against the DNA. TRBV12-2 is described as a pseudogene. CDR3 length equals 15 residues. The CDR3 nucleotides are TGTGCAAGTCGCTTAGGGCGGGGGGGCCGAAATGAGCAGTTCTTC. Its protein is CASRLGRGGRNEQFF.

The count of this clone is one. J is TRBJ1-2 and V is TRBV9, with 7 bases aligning to TRBD1. In germline, CDR1 is SGDLS, CDR2 YYNGEE. The length of the CDR3 is 14 residues. Trimming took 0 bases from V and 6 from J; bases not matched to a gene: 5. Here the CDR3 reads CASSVAQGRDGYTF. The CDR3 DNA follows: TGTGCCAGCAGCGTAGCACAGGGGCGTGATGGCTACACCTTC.

The chain uses TRBV5-1 and TRBJ1-1; 8 positions match TRBD1. CDR1 is SGHRS, CDR2 YFSETQ, per germline. Losses at the gene ends were 2 bases for V and 1 base for J; bases not matched to a gene: 1. The CDR3 consists of 14 residues. CDR3 sequence (DNA): TGCGCCAGCAGCTTTACAGGGGGGAACACTGAAGCTTTCTTT. Translating it yields CASSFTGGNTEAFF.

CDR3 nucleotides: TGTGCCACCGGAAGAGCGGGAGCTGGCCAAGAGACCCAGTACTTC. Encoded protein: CATGRAGAGQETQYF. The rearrangement uses TRBV28 and TRBJ2-5; 8 nucleotides line up with TRBD2. CDR1 and CDR2 (germline): MDHEN, SYDVKM. V was pared by 10 bases and J by 1 base, with 11 bases of the junction left unmatched. The CDR3 spans 15 residues.

This clone was counted only a few times. CDR3 in amino acids: CASSLRPGQGNEQFF. The CDR3 bases are TGTGCCAGCAGCTTAAGACCGGGACAGGGCAATGAGCAGTTCTTC. The chain employs TRBV7-6 and TRBJ2-1, with 9 nucleotides matching TRBD1. Looked up from germline, CDR1 is SGHVS and CDR2 is FNYEAQ. The CDR3 length is 15 residues. Unmatched junction bases numbered 5, after V lost 2 bases and J lost 6 bases.

The V call is TRBV4-2, the J call TRBJ2-7; TRBD2 matches 7 bases. V gave up 1 base and J gave up 0 bases; unmatched junction bases: 9. Germline CDR1 LGHNA, CDR2 YNFKEQ. This CDR3 spans 17 amino acids. The CDR3 nucleotides read TGTGCCAGCAGCCAAGCTAGCGGAGGCCGAAGCTCCTACGAGCAGTACTTC. Translating it yields CASSQASGGRSSYEQYF.